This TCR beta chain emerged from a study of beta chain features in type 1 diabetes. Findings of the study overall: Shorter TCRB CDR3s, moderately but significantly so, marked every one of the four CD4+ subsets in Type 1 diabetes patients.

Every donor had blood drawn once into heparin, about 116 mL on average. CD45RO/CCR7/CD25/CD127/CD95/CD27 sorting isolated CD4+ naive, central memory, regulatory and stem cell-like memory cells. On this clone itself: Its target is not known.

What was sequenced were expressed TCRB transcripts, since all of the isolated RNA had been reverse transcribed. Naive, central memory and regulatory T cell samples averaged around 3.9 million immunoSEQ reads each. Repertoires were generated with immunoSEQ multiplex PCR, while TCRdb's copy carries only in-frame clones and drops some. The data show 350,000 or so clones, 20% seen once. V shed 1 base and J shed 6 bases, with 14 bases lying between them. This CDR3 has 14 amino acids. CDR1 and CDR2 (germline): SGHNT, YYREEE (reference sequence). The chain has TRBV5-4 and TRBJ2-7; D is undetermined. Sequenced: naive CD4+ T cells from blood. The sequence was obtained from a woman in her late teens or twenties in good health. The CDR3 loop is CASSLLWSSREQYF. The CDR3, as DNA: TGTGCCAGCAGCTTGCTATGGTCTAGTCGCGAGCAGTACTTC.